This T cell receptor beta chain was observed in a study of OX40 agonist ivuxolimab in advanced cancers. Clones were read by immunoSEQ multiplex PCR, and TCRdb kept only the in-frame ones, dropping some. The sample records 35,000 to 50,000 clones, approximately 83% being singletons. As to this clone: No antigen is known for it.

From germline, CDR1 is MNHEY and CDR2 SVGAGI. V was shortened by 0 bases and J by 7 bases, with 10 bases between the two germline ends. The CDR3 loop spans 14 amino acids. The study, taken as a whole, reports: Within 6 weeks, CD4+ and CD8+ blood T cells expanded clonally at 0.1 to 3.0 mg/kg. The specificity for antigen of the expanded peripheral T cells was not determined.

The sequence came from an adult with an advanced solid tumor such as melanoma, head and neck, liver or kidney cancer. V gene TRBV6-5 combines with J gene TRBJ1-5; no clear D. Sequenced material: CD4+ or CD8+ T cells sorted from blood, taken in a trial of the OX40 agonist ivuxolimab. CDR3 bases: TGTGCCAGCAGTTACTCCCAGGTCGGGCAGCCCCAGCATTTT. The encoded protein is CASSYSQVGQPQHF.